This T cell receptor (beta chain) was identified during a study of CD8 T cells in Susac syndrome. Random hexamers were used to reverse transcribe an amount of about 0.45 to 1 ug RNA. It was immunoSEQ multiplex PCR that amplified TCR beta CDR3 across 54 Vbeta and 13 Jbeta. TCRdb recomputed calls from the immunoSEQ multiplex PCR reads with MiXCR, one row per CDR3 protein. The sample consists of roughly 200,000 distinct CDR3 sequences, approximately 93% of them appearing once. The CDR3 contains 13 residues. In germline, CDR1 is SQVTM, CDR2 ANQGSEA. Trimming cost V 3 bases and J 5 bases, with 11 bases left between them. Negative magnetic isolation gave CD8+ and CD4+ cells; FACS enriched CD8+ TEMRA.

The V gene is TRBV29-1, the J gene TRBJ2-1, with unresolved D. Input material: CD4+ T cells from PBMCs. The clonotype originates from a human donor in good health. This chain's CDR3 is CSVDGRIDNEQFF. The CDR3 bases are TGCAGCGTTGATGGCCGGATAGACAATGAGCAGTTCTTC.